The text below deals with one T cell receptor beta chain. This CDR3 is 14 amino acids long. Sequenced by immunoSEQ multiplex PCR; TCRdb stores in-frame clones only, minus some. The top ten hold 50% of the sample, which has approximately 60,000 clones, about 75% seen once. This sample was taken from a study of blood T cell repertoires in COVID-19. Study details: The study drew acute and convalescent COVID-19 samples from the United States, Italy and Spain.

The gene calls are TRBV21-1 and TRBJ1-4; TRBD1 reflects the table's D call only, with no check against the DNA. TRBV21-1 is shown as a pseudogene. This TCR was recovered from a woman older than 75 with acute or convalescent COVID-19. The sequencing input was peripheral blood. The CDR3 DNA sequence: TGTGCCAGCAGCAAGGGGACAGGCAATGAAAAACTGTTTTTT. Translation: CASSKGTGNEKLFF.